This passage covers 8 T cell receptor beta chains from one sample sequenced in a study of T cells in Graves' hyperthyroidism and ophthalmopathy. The TCR beta CDR3 regions underwent amplification using RNA transcripts as the source. A set of HTBI primers served as the primers for a first-round RT-PCR of the TCR CDR3. A single record per CDR3 protein comes from TCRdb applying MiXCR to the multiplex PCR reads. The table includes 500,000 to 700,000 distinct CDR3 sequences, approximately 15% detected once. Sequencing was carried out using blood. The source of these receptors is a woman between 18 and 29 years old with Graves' hyperthyroidism.

This CDR3 is CASSTRDGNTIYF. The CDR3 nucleotides are TGTGCCAGTAGTACCAGGGATGGAAACACCATATATTTT. The V and J genes are TRBV19 and TRBJ1-3; D possibly corresponds to TRBD1 (5 bases). Trimming left V 4 bases short and J 3 bases short, with 7 bases between. Germline CDR1 LNHDA, CDR2 SQIVND (reference sequence). There are 13 residues in the CDR3.

This chain uses TRBV20-1 with TRBJ2-5; 12 nucleotides match TRBD1. V dropped 6 bases and J dropped 5; count of bases not matched to a gene: 10. The CDR3 length is 15 residues. Per germline, CDR1 DFQATT and CDR2 SNEGSKA (reference sequence). CDR3 in DNA: TGCAGTGCCCAAACCGGGACAGGGGGCTTGGAGACCCAGTACTTC. It encodes CSAQTGTGGLETQYF.

This clonotype has a count of ten or more. This chain connects TRBV6-1 to TRBJ2-1; D not resolved. This CDR3 spans 16 amino acids. V lost 4 bases and J lost 0, with 13 bases in between. Germline assignment: CDR1 MNHNS and CDR2 SASEGT. CDR3 sequence reads: CASSAPPASSYNEQFF. The DNA for the CDR3 is TGTGCCAGCAGTGCTCCCCCCGCCAGCTCCTACAATGAGCAGTTCTTC.

Many counts were recorded for this clonotype. The CDR3 sequence is CASSAPSGGSYNEQFF. CDR3 nucleotides: TGTGCCAGCAGTGCCCCCTCTGGAGGGAGCTACAATGAGCAGTTCTTC. The chain carries TRBV6-1 and TRBJ2-1, with a possible D match to TRBD2 (6 bases). The germline gives CDR1 MNHNS, CDR2 SASEGT. The CDR3 is made up of 16 amino acids. V lost 4 bases and J lost 3, with 16 bases in between.

This clonotype was observed a handful of times. This sequence joins TRBV15 and TRBJ1-3; D is unresolved. The ends were cut back, 0 bases at V and 0 bases at J, with 6 bases in the middle. The CDR3 is 15 amino acids. The germline V gene has CDR1 LNHNV and CDR2 YYDKDF (reference sequence). The DNA of the CDR3 is TGTGCCACCAGCAGAGATGGTCGCTCTGGAAACACCATATATTTT. Translating gives CATSRDGRSGNTIYF.

The chain combines TRBV2 with TRBJ2-3, with 10 bases lining up with TRBD1. The CDR3 is 15 residues long. V was pared by 3 bases and J by 3 bases, with 3 bases of the junction left unmatched. CDR1 is SNHLY and CDR2 is FYNNEI in the germline V gene. CDR3 in DNA: TGTGCCAGCAGTGAGACGGACAGGGGGACAGATACGCAGTATTTT. This encodes CASSETDRGTDTQYF.

The sample holds many counts of this clonotype. The chain carries TRBV2 and TRBJ1-2, with TRBD1 as a possible D gene (6 bases). Trimming took 5 bases from V and 7 from J, leaving 11 bases between them. CDR3 length: 12 residues. The germline V gene has CDR1 SNHLY and CDR2 FYNNEI. CDR3 bases: TGTGCCAGCAGTTACAGGGAAAGTGGCTACACCTTC. It is translated as CASSYRESGYTF.

This clonotype was counted between two and nine times. The V call is TRBV9, the J call TRBJ1-1; TRBD1 aligns across 7 bases. The J segment lost 1 base and the V segment lost 4 bases, leaving 7 bases of the junction unmatched. The CDR3 contains 15 residues. Looked up from germline, CDR1 is SGDLS and CDR2 is YYNGEE. DNA for the CDR3: TGTGCCAGCAGCCCCCTACGGGACAGGAACACTGAAGCTTTCTTT. This codes for CASSPLRDRNTEAFF.